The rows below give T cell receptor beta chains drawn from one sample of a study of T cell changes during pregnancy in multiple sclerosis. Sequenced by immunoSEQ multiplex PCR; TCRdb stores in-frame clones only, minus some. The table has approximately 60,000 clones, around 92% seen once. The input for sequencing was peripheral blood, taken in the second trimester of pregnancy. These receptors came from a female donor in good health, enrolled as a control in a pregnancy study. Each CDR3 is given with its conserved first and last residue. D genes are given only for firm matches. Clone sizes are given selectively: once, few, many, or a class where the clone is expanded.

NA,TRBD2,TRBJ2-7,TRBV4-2,CASSQALGTSIAYEQYF,TGTGCCAGCAGCCAAGCCCTTGGGACTAGTATCGCCTACGAGCAGTACTTC
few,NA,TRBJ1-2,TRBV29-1,CSVDSGVNYGYTF,TGCAGCGTTGATTCAGGGGTCAACTATGGCTACACCTTC
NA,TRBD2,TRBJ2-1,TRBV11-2,CASSPLGQSGRLNEQFF,TGTGCCAGCAGCCCCCTAGGGCAGAGCGGGAGGTTAAATGAGCAGTTCTTC
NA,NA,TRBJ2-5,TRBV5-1,CASGGGQAFQETQYF,TGCGCCAGCGGGGGGGGACAGGCCTTCCAAGAGACCCAGTACTTC
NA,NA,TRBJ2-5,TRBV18,CASSPPTLRETQYF,TGTGCCAGCTCACCCCCGACTCTACGGGAGACCCAGTACTTC
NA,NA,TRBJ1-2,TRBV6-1,CASRRTDYGYTF,TGTGCCAGCAGGAGGACTGACTATGGCTACACCTTC
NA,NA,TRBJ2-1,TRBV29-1,CSVVAQSYNEQFF,TGCAGCGTTGTTGCCCAGTCCTACAATGAGCAGTTCTTC
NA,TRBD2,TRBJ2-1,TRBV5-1,CASSLKAGVYNEQFF,TGCGCCAGCAGCTTGAAAGCGGGGGTCTACAATGAGCAGTTCTTC
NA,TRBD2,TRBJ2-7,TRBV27,CASSSVGGGLATSYEQYF,TGTGCCAGCAGTTCCGTAGGGGGAGGACTAGCGACTAGCTACGAGCAGTACTTC
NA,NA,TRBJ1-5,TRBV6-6,CASSLANSNQPQHF,TGTGCCAGCTCCCTGGCCAATAGCAATCAGCCCCAGCATTTT
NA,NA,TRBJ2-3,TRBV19,CASSFTTTHTDTQYF,TGTGCCAGTAGTTTCACGACTACCCACACAGATACGCAGTATTTT
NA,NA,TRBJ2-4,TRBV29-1,CSVEDPEVSQNIQYF,TGCAGCGTTGAAGATCCAGAAGTTTCCCAAAACATTCAGTACTTC
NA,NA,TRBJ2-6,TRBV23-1,CASSHSSGANVLTF,TGCGCCAGCAGTCACAGTTCTGGGGCCAACGTCCTGACTTTC
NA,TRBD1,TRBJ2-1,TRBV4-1,CASSHERDRGMNEQFF,TGCGCCAGCAGCCACGAAAGAGACAGGGGCATGAATGAGCAGTTCTTC
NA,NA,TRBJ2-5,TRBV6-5,CASTSRETQYF,TGTGCCAGCACAAGTCGGGAGACCCAGTACTTC
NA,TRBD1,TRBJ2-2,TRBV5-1,CASSLARGSGELFF,TGCGCCAGCAGTTTGGCCAGGGGGAGCGGGGAGCTGTTTTTT
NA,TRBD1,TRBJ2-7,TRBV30,CARDRGPGSTDF,TGTGCCAGAGACAGGGGGCCCGGCAGCACGGACTTC
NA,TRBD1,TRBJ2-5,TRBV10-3,CAISGPGTGAGYQETQYF,TGTGCCATCAGTGGACCCGGGACAGGGGCTGGGTACCAAGAGACCCAGTACTTC
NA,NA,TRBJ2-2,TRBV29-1,CSGRTANTGELFF,TGCAGCGGTCGGACTGCCAACACCGGGGAGCTGTTTTTT
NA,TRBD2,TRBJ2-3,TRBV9,CASSPLAGYPDTQYF,TGTGCCAGCAGTCCCCTAGCGGGGTACCCAGATACGCAGTATTTT